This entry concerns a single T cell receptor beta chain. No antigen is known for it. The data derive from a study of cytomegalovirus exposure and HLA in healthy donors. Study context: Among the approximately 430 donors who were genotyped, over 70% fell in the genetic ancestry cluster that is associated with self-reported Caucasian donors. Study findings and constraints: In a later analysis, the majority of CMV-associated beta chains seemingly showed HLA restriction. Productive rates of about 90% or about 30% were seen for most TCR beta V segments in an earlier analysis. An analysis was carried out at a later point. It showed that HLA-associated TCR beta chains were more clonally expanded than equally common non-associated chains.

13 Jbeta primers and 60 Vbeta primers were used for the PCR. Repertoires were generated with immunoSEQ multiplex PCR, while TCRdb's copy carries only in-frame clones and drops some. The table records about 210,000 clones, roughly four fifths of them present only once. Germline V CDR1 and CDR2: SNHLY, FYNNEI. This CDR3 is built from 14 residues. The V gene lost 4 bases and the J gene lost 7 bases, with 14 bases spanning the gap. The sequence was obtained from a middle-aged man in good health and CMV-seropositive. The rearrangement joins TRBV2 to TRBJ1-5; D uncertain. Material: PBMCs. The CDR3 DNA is TGTGCCAGCAGTGCACGTGGGCCCCACCAGCCCCAGCATTTT. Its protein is CASSARGPHQPQHF.